What follows are 18 T cell receptor beta chains derived from one specimen sequenced in a study of blood T cell repertoires in COVID-19. Some clones are missing from TCRdb's copy, which holds only in-frame ones; the method was immunoSEQ multiplex PCR. The sample holds over 85,000 clones, approximately 90% seen once. The sample consisted of peripheral blood. These TCRs come from a human donor in a cohort sampled during active COVID-19.

The chain joins TRBV14 to TRBJ2-7; D may be TRBD2 (6 bases). V lost 4 bases and J 1 base, leaving 23 bases between the germline ends. In germline, CDR1 is SGHDN, CDR2 FVKESK. The CDR3 length is 18 residues. CDR3 in amino acids: CASSLFRSGRSASYEQYF. CDR3 nucleotides: TGTGCCAGCAGCCTATTTCGATCCGGGAGATCCGCTTCCTACGAGCAGTACTTC.

V usage is TRBV7-9 and J usage is TRBJ2-4; no firm D call. The length of the CDR3 is 15 residues. Germline CDR1 reads SEHNR; CDR2 reads FQNEAQ (reference sequence). The V gene lost 0 bases and the J gene lost 3 bases, with 9 bases spanning the gap. The DNA for the CDR3 is TGTGCCAGCAGCTTAGCCCCAAGAGGCAAAAACATTCAGTACTTC. Translation: CASSLAPRGKNIQYF.

Only a few counts were recorded for this clone. The gene calls are TRBV28 and TRBJ1-4; 12 bases match TRBD1. Germline CDR1 is MDHEN and CDR2 is SYDVKM. V shed 6 bases and J 4 bases; nucleotides not matched to a gene: 6. The CDR3 loop spans 16 amino acids. CDR3: CASRGQGARGNEKLFF. The CDR3 DNA follows: TGTGCCAGCAGGGGACAGGGGGCTAGGGGTAATGAAAAACTGTTTTTT.

The chain has TRBV3-1 (or the pseudogene TRBV3-2) and TRBJ1-6; maybe TRBD1 (5 bases). V shed 1 base and J shed 11 bases, with 15 bases lying between them. The CDR3 spans 15 residues. Germline V gene lookup returns CDR1 LGHDT and CDR2 YNNKEL (reference sequence). CDR3 sequence reads: CASSQASGVKTPLHF. For the CDR3, the DNA is TGTGCCAGCAGCCAAGCGTCGGGGGTTAAAACACCCCTCCACTTT.

The rearrangement links TRBV7-2 to TRBJ2-7; possible D gene TRBD1, 6 bases. Trimming took 3 bases from V and 2 from J, leaving 14 bases between them. This CDR3 contains 15 residues. Germline CDR1 reads SGHTA; CDR2 reads FQGNSA. The CDR3: CASSFRQGIPYEQYF. The CDR3, as DNA: TGTGCCAGCAGCTTTCGTCAGGGGATCCCCTACGAGCAGTACTTC.

The gene calls are TRBV7-2 and TRBJ2-7, with 7 bases identical to TRBD1. Unmatched junction bases numbered 4, after V lost 4 bases and J lost 4 bases. Per the germline V gene, CDR1 is SGHTA and CDR2 is FQGNSA. This CDR3 has 13 amino acids. The CDR3 sequence is CASSWGQTYEQYF. CDR3 sequence (DNA): TGTGCCAGCAGCTGGGGACAGACATACGAGCAGTACTTC.

The chain links TRBV5-3 to TRBJ2-3; 16 bases agree with TRBD2. TRBV5-3 is treated as an ORF (open reading frame) with a function not yet certain. CDR3 size: 20 residues. With 4 bases clipped from V and 1 base from J, the junction kept 12 bases outside the gene matches. The CDR3 DNA reads as TGTGCCAGAAGCCCAATTAAGGGACTAGCGGGGGGGAACGGCACAGATACGCAGTATTTT. It yields the protein CARSPIKGLAGGNGTDTQYF.

The rearrangement uses TRBV19 and TRBJ2-2, with 11 bases aligning to TRBD2. Germline-derived CDR1 and CDR2 are LNHDA and SQIVND (reference sequence). This CDR3 region has 16 residues. Trimming took 2 bases from V and 8 from J; bases not matched to a gene: 7. CDR3 in amino acids: CASSIIAGGPAGELFF. The CDR3 DNA reads as TGTGCCAGTAGTATAATAGCGGGAGGGCCGGCTGGGGAGCTGTTTTTT.

The rearrangement links TRBV5-1 to TRBJ2-3; TRBD1 matches 11 bases. From germline, CDR1 is SGHRS and CDR2 YFSETQ. V lost 2 bases to trimming and J lost 5 bases; unmatched junction nucleotides: 1. The CDR3 runs to 14 residues. Written as DNA, the CDR3 is TGCGCCAGCAGCTTCGGGACAGGGGGAGATACGCAGTATTTT. This translates into CASSFGTGGDTQYF. The entire variable domain, with the rest obtained from reference TRBV5-1 and TRBJ2-3, is as follows: KAGVTQTPRYLIKTRGQQVTLSCSPISGHRSVSWYQQTPGQGLQFLFEYFSETQRNKGNFPGRFSGRQFSNSRSEMNVSTLELGDSALYLCASSFGTGGDTQYFGPGTRLTVL.

This rearrangement joins TRBV15 to TRBJ1-1; 7 bases map to TRBD1. The ends lost 6 bases at V and 9 bases at J; junction bases unmatched: 10. The CDR3 is made up of 13 amino acids. Germline lookup yields CDR1 LNHNV and CDR2 YYDKDF (reference sequence). Here the CDR3 DNA reads TGTGCCACCAGTCCAAGTACCAGGGGGAAAGCTTTCTTT. This translates into CATSPSTRGKAFF.

The J gene is TRBJ2-2, the V gene TRBV5-4, with a weak D call TRBD1 (6 bases). V was trimmed by 4 bases and J by 1 base, leaving 14 bases between them. The CDR3 is 16 residues long. The V gene's germline CDR1 is SGHNT and CDR2 YYREEE (reference sequence). The CDR3 sequence is CASSPGGGQNTGELFF. CDR3 nucleotides: TGTGCCAGCAGCCCTGGGGGCGGTCAGAACACCGGGGAGCTGTTTTTT.

The V and J genes are TRBV4-1 and TRBJ1-6; D ambiguous. The CDR3 totals 15 residues. V was trimmed by 2 bases and J by 12 bases, leaving 17 bases between them. CDR1 and CDR2 (germline): MGHRA, YSYEKL. DNA of the CDR3: TGCGCCAGCAGCCAATCCGCCGCTCAACGGGGACCCCTCCACTTT. The encoded protein is CASSQSAAQRGPLHF.

The V and J genes are TRBV6-2 or TRBV6-3 and TRBJ2-7; 8 bases fit TRBD2. This CDR3 is 16 amino acids long. CDR1 and CDR2 (germline): MNHEY, SVGEGT. V was clipped by 8 bases and J by 3 bases; unmatched bases: 15. This chain's CDR3 is CASCHPGAGGSYEQYF. The CDR3 nucleotides are TGTGCCAGCTGCCACCCGGGGGCGGGGGGAAGCTACGAGCAGTACTTC.

Written as DNA, the CDR3 is TGTGCCAGCAGCTTGTTCGGGGAGAGGGTCAACTATGGCTACACCTTC. Its translation: CASSLFGERVNYGYTF. The chain has TRBV5-6 and TRBJ1-2; D is undetermined. Germline CDR1 is SGHDT and CDR2 is YYEEEE. This CDR3 contains 16 residues. The V end lost 1 base, the J end lost 2 bases, and 15 bases lay between the germline ends.

J is TRBJ1-6 and V is TRBV7-8; D gene uncertain. CDR1 and CDR2 from the germline V gene are SGHVS and FQNEAQ. V was shortened by 5 bases and J by 7 bases, with 9 bases between the two germline ends. CDR3 length equals 13 residues. The CDR3 protein is CASSLGRNSPLHF. Written as DNA, the CDR3 is TGTGCCAGCAGCCTAGGGAGGAATTCACCCCTCCACTTT.

The chain employs TRBV30 and TRBJ2-2, with 10 bases that match TRBD2. The length of the CDR3 is 14 residues. CDR1 GTSNPN and CDR2 SVGIG come from the germline V gene (reference sequence). With 8 bases clipped from V and 6 bases from J, the junction kept 9 bases outside the gene matches. CDR3 bases: TGTGCCCGCACCTTAAGCGGGGGGGCCGGGGAGCTGTTTTTT. It specifies CARTLSGGAGELFF. Together with reference TRBV30 and TRBJ2-2, the CDR3 gives the full variable domain: SQTIHQWPATLVQPVGSPLSLECTVEGTSNPNLYWYRQAAGRGLQLLFYSVGIGQISSEVPQNLSASRPQDRQFILSSKKLLLSDSGFYLCARTLSGGAGELFFGEGSRLTVL.

A single count supports this clone. Here the CDR3 reads CASSLERRGAGETQYF. CDR3 DNA sequence: TGTGCCAGCAGCTTAGAGCGGCGGGGGGCCGGAGAGACCCAGTACTTC. The V call is TRBV7-6, the J call TRBJ2-5, with 8 bases identical to TRBD2. Germline CDR1 is SGHVS and CDR2 is FNYEAQ. The CDR3 consists of 16 residues. V lost 1 base, J lost 4 bases, and 8 bases stayed unmatched.

On this clone itself: Other DNA variants within this sample encode the same CDR3. The chain combines TRBV6-1 with TRBJ1-5; D not resolved. Germline loops: CDR1 MNHNS, CDR2 SASEGT. The V gene lost 2 bases and the J gene lost 2 bases, with 4 bases spanning the gap. The CDR3 runs to 13 residues. The CDR3 here is CASSEFGNQPQHF. DNA for the CDR3: TGTGCCAGCAGTGAATTCGGCAATCAGCCCCAGCATTTT.